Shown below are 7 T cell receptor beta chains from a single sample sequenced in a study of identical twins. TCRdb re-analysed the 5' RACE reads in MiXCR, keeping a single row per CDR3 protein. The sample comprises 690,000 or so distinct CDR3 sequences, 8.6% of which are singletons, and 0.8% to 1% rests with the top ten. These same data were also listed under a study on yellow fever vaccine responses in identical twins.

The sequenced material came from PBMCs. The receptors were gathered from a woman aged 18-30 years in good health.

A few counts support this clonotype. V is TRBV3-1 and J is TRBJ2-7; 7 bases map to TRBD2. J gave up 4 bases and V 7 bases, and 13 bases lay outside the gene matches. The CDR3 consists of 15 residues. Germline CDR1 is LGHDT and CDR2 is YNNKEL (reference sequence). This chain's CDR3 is CASTIAGWTKYEQYF. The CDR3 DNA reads TGTGCCAGCACCATAGCGGGTTGGACCAAGTACGAGCAGTACTTC.

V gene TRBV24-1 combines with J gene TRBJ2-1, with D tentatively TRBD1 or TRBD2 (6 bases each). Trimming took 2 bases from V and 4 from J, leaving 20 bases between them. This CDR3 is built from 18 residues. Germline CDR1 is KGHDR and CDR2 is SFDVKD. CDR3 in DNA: TGTGCCACCAGTGATTCCCGAGGGTCACAGGGACTGTACAATGAGCAGTTCTTC. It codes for CATSDSRGSQGLYNEQFF.

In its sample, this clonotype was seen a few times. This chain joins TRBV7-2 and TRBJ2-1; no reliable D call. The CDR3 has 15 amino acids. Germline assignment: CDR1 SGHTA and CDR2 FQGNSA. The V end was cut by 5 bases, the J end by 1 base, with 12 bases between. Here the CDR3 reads CASSLGQESYNEQFF. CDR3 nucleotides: TGTGCCAGCAGCCTGGGCCAGGAATCCTACAATGAGCAGTTCTTC.

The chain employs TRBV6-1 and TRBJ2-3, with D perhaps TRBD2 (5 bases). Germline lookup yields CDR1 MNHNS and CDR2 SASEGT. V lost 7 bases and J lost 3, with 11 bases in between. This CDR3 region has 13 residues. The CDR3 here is CASNRGWTDTQYF. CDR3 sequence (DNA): TGTGCCAGCAATAGAGGGTGGACAGATACGCAGTATTTT.

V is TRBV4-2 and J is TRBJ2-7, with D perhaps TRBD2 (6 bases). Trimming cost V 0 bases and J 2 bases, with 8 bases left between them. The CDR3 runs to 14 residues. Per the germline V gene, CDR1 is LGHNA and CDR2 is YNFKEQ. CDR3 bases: TGTGCCAGCAGCCAAGACCCGGGAGCCTACGAGCAGTACTTC. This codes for CASSQDPGAYEQYF.

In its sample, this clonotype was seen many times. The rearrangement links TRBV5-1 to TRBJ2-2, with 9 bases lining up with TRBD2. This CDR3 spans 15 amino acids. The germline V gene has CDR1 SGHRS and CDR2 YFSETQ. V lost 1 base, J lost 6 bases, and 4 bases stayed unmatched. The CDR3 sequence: CASSLRLAGPGELFF. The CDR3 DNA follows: TGCGCCAGCAGCTTGAGGCTAGCGGGGCCCGGGGAGCTGTTTTTT. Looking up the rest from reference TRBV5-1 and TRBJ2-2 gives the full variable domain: KAGVTQTPRYLIKTRGQQVTLSCSPISGHRSVSWYQQTPGQGLQFLFEYFSETQRNKGNFPGRFSGRQFSNSRSEMNVSTLELGDSALYLCASSLRLAGPGELFFGEGSRLTVL.

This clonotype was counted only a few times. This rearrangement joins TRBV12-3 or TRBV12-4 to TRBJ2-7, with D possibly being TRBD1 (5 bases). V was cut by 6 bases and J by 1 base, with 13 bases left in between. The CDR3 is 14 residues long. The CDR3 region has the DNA TGTGCCAGCAGCCCCTCGGACAAATCCTACGAGCAGTACTTC. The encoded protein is CASSPSDKSYEQYF.